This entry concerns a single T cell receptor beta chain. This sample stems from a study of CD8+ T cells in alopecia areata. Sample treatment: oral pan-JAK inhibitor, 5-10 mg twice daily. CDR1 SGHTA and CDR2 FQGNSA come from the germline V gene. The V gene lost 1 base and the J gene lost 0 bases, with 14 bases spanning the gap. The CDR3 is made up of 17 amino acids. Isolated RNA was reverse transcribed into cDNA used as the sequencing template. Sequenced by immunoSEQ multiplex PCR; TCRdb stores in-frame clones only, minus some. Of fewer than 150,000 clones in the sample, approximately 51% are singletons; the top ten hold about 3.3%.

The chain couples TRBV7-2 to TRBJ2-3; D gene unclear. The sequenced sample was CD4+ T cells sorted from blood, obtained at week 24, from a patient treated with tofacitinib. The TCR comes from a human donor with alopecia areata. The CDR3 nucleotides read TGTGCCAGCAGCTTAGTAGTCCGGGCGAAAAGCACAGATACGCAGTATTTT. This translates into CASSLVVRAKSTDTQYF. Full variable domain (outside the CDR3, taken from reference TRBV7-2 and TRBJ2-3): GAGVSQSPSNKVTEKGKDVELRCDPISGHTALYWYRQSLGQGLEFLIYFQGNSAPDKSGLPSDRFSAERTGGSVSTLTIQRTQQEDSAVYLCASSLVVRAKSTDTQYFGPGTRLTVL.